This T cell receptor (beta chain) is from a study of regulatory T cells in long-lasting Graves disease. Study context: Antithyroid drug intake by newly diagnosed Graves' patients had lasted under 3 months.

Both iRepertoire HTBI primers and Arm-PCR of CDR3 regions were used to build the TCR beta libraries. Using its own MiXCR run on the multiplex PCR reads, TCRdb lists one record per CDR3 protein. The profile shows approximately 210,000 distinct CDR3 sequences, approximately 20% of them singletons. This clonotype was seen ten or more times. Its antigen is unidentified. Noted time point: newly diagnosed GD, antithyroid drugs for less than 3 months. Making the TCR library involved RNA that had been extracted from PBMCs. This CDR3 spans 17 amino acids. Trimming at V came to 5 bases and at J to 1 base, leaving 9 bases not matched to a gene. Germline assignment: CDR1 MDHEN and CDR2 SYDVKM. Study outcomes and limitations: With under 3,500 shared public clonotypes, persistent patients exceeded new patients, who shared 966. Since the sample size was small, accuracy may have been reduced.

The sequences come from peripheral blood mononuclear cells (PBMCs), collected at new diagnosis, from a patient treated with antithyroid drugs. The chain has TRBV28 and TRBJ2-2, with 8 bases matching TRBD2. The clonotype comes from a female donor with Graves disease. The CDR3 loop is CASSPRGAGGNTGELFF. As DNA, the CDR3 is TGTGCCAGCAGTCCCCGGGGGGCGGGAGGGAACACCGGGGAGCTGTTTTTT. Combining the CDR3 with reference TRBV28 and TRBJ2-2 gives the whole variable domain DVKVTQSSRYLVKRTGEKVFLECVQDMDHENMFWYRQDPGLGLRLIYFSYDVKMKEKGDIPEGYSVSREKKERFSLILESASTNQTSMYLCASSPRGAGGNTGELFFGEGSRLTVL.